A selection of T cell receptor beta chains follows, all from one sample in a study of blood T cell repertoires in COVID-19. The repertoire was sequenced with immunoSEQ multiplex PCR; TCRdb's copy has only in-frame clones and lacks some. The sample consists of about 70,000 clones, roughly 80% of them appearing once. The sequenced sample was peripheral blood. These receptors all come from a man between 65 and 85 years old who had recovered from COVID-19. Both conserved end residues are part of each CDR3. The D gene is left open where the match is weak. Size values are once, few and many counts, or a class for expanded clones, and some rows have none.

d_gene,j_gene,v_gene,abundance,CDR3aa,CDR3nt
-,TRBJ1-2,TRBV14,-,CASSQVVARGQEYGYTF,TGTGCCAGCAGCCAAGTGGTGGCCAGAGGTCAAGAGTATGGCTACACCTTC
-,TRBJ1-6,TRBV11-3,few,CASSLRGMDSPLHF,TGTGCCAGCAGCTTAAGGGGAATGGATTCACCCCTCCACTTT
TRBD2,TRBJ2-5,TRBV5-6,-,CASSVPGLGETQYF,TGTGCCAGCAGCGTACCGGGACTAGGGGAGACCCAGTACTTC
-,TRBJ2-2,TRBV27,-,CASRQSPSPGELFF,TGTGCCAGCAGGCAAAGCCCCTCCCCCGGGGAGCTGTTTTTT
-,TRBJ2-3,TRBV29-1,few,CSVEKGAGTDTQYF,TGCAGCGTTGAAAAAGGGGCCGGCACAGATACGCAGTATTTT
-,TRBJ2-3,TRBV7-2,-,CASSLQGGPVVTDTQYF,TGTGCCAGCAGCCTACAGGGGGGGCCAGTAGTAACAGATACGCAGTATTTT
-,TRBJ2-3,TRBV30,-,CAWSSTVNTQYF,TGTGCCTGGAGTTCGACTGTGAATACGCAGTATTTT
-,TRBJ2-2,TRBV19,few,CASSIKTEKTGELFF,TGTGCCAGTAGTATAAAGACAGAGAAAACCGGGGAGCTGTTTTTT
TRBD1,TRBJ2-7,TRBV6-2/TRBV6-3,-,CASSKTGQGIYEQYF,TGTGCCAGCAGCAAAACGGGACAGGGTATTTACGAGCAGTACTTC
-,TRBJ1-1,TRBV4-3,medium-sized,CASSQAGGGLDTEAFF,TGCGCCAGCAGCCAAGCCGGGGGGGGGCTGGACACTGAAGCTTTCTTT
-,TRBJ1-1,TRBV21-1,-,CASSKGNRDNTEAFF,TGTGCCAGCAGCAAAGGGAACAGGGACAACACTGAAGCTTTCTTT
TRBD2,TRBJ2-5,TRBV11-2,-,CASSPNYAGVQETQYF,TGTGCCAGCAGTCCGAATTATGCGGGGGTACAAGAGACCCAGTACTTC
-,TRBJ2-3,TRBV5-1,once,CASSLGRVPDTQYF,TGCGCCAGCAGCTTGGGCAGGGTCCCAGATACGCAGTATTTT
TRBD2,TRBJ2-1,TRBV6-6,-,CASSVAGNHYNEQFF,TGTGCCAGCAGCGTAGCGGGGAACCACTACAATGAGCAGTTCTTC
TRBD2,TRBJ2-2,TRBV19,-,CASSIETMGSGANTGELFF,TGTGCCAGTAGTATAGAAACTATGGGTAGCGGGGCGAACACCGGGGAGCTGTTTTTT
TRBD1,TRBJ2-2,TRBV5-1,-,CASSRDRGNTGELFF,TGCGCCAGCAGTCGGGACAGGGGAAACACCGGGGAGCTGTTTTTT
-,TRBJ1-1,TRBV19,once,CASRLSGNTEAFF,TGTGCCAGTAGGTTATCAGGGAACACTGAAGCTTTCTTT
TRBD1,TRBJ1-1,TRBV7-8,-,CASSLTATGRGTEAFF,TGTGCCAGCAGCTTGACCGCGACAGGGCGAGGGACTGAAGCTTTCTTT
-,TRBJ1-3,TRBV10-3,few,CAISDGTLGNTIYF,TGTGCCATCAGTGACGGGACTCTAGGAAACACCATATATTTT
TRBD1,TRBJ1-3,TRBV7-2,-,CASSSVGTGGGNTIYF,TGTGCCAGCAGCTCTGTAGGGACAGGGGGCGGAAACACCATATATTTT
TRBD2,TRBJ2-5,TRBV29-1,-,CSVEELVSGGGNQETQYF,TGCAGCGTTGAAGAGCTGGTTAGCGGGGGGGGAAACCAAGAGACCCAGTACTTC
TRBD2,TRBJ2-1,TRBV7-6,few,CASSLTRTSRGEQFF,TGTGCCAGCAGCCTCACCCGGACTAGCAGGGGCGAGCAGTTCTTC
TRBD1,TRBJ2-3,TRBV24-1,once,CATSDPWLTGSQYF,TGTGCCACCAGTGATCCGTGGCTGACAGGGTCGCAGTATTTT
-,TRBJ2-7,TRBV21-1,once,CASSTRETGAYEQYF,TGTGCCAGCAGCACAAGAGAAACTGGTGCCTACGAGCAGTACTTC
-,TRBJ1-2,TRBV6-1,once,CASSGGPGGSNYGYTF,TGTGCCAGCAGTGGCGGACCGGGAGGGAGTAACTATGGCTACACCTTC
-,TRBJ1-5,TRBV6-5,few,CASSQTRDTNQPQHF,TGTGCCAGCTCTCAAACCAGGGACACCAATCAGCCCCAGCATTTT
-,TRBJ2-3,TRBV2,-,CASEGAQHTDTQYF,TGTGCCAGCGAAGGGGCCCAACACACAGATACGCAGTATTTT
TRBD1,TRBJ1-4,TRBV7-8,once,CASSLAGTGGSNEKLFF,TGTGCCAGCAGCTTAGCGGGGACAGGGGGCTCTAATGAAAAACTGTTTTTT
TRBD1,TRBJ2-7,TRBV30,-,CAWTGGFDEQYF,TGTGCCTGGACAGGGGGTTTTGACGAGCAGTACTTC
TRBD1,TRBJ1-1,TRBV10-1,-,CASRAGTGTEAFF,TGCGCCAGCAGGGCCGGGACAGGCACTGAAGCTTTCTTT
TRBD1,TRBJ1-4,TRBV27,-,CASSPTPGQGGEKLFF,TGTGCCAGCAGTCCGACTCCGGGACAGGGTGGTGAAAAACTGTTTTTT
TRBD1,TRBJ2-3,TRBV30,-,CAWSVLQGADTQYF,TGTGCCTGGAGTGTACTCCAGGGGGCAGATACGCAGTATTTT
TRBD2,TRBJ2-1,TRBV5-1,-,CASSFSGTSYNEQFF,TGCGCCAGCAGCTTTAGCGGGACCTCCTACAATGAGCAGTTCTTC
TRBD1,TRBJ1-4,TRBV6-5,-,CASSSDRGGEKLFF,TGTGCCAGCAGTTCCGACAGGGGGGGTGAAAAACTGTTTTTT
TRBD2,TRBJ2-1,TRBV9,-,CASSVGIAGSYNEQFF,TGTGCCAGCAGCGTAGGTATAGCGGGGAGCTACAATGAGCAGTTCTTC
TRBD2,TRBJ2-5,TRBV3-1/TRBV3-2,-,CASSPQRGVQETQYF,TGTGCCAGCAGCCCTCAACGGGGGGTTCAAGAGACCCAGTACTTC